A selection of T cell receptor beta chains follows, all from one sample in a study of T cells in Graves' hyperthyroidism and ophthalmopathy. In TCRdb, the multiplex PCR reads were re-called with MiXCR into one record per CDR3 protein. Of more than 500,000 distinct CDR3 sequences in the sample, about a sixth were seen once. The sample was blood. The source is a woman younger than 45 with Graves' hyperthyroidism. Both conserved end residues are part of each CDR3. The order of the fields is J gene, clone size, D gene, V gene, CDR3 protein, CDR3 DNA. A D gene is named only where the DNA matches it firmly. Rows may omit the clone size; those that give it use once, few, many or a size class.

J gene: TRBJ2-5
clone size: NA
D gene: TRBD2
V gene: TRBV6-2/TRBV6-3
CDR3 protein: CASSKWTSEQETQYF
CDR3 DNA: TGTGCCAGCAGTAAATGGACTAGCGAGCAAGAGACCCAGTACTTC

J gene: TRBJ2-7
clone size: many
D gene: NA
V gene: TRBV20-1
CDR3 protein: CSVGGRNYEQYF
CDR3 DNA: TGCAGTGTTGGGGGACGGAACTACGAGCAGTACTTC

J gene: TRBJ2-1
clone size: few
D gene: TRBD1
V gene: TRBV5-4
CDR3 protein: CASSSGQGTSYNEQFF
CDR3 DNA: TGTGCCAGCAGCTCGGGACAGGGGACCTCCTACAATGAGCAGTTCTTC

J gene: TRBJ1-3
clone size: NA
D gene: NA
V gene: TRBV9
CDR3 protein: CASSPFRGGNTIYF
CDR3 DNA: TGTGCCAGCAGCCCCTTCAGAGGGGGGAACACCATATATTTT

J gene: TRBJ1-2
clone size: once
D gene: NA
V gene: TRBV7-2
CDR3 protein: CASSWGSYGYTF
CDR3 DNA: TGTGCCAGCAGCTGGGGCAGCTATGGCTACACCTTC

J gene: TRBJ2-3
clone size: few
D gene: NA
V gene: TRBV7-6
CDR3 protein: CASSSMATSTDTQYF
CDR3 DNA: TGTGCCAGCAGCTCTATGGCCACTAGCACAGATACGCAGTATTTT

J gene: TRBJ2-1
clone size: many
D gene: TRBD1
V gene: TRBV7-9
CDR3 protein: CASSLRQGPNEQFF
CDR3 DNA: TGTGCCAGCAGCCTCCGACAGGGTCCCAATGAGCAGTTCTTC

J gene: TRBJ1-1
clone size: few
D gene: NA
V gene: TRBV10-3
CDR3 protein: CAISEGGGWNTEAFF
CDR3 DNA: TGTGCCATCAGTGAGGGCGGGGGTTGGAACACTGAAGCTTTCTTT

J gene: TRBJ1-5
clone size: many
D gene: NA
V gene: TRBV2
CDR3 protein: CASSELSPGDQPQHF
CDR3 DNA: TGTGCCAGCAGTGAACTCTCCCCCGGCGACCAGCCCCAGCATTTT

J gene: TRBJ2-5
clone size: many
D gene: NA
V gene: TRBV28
CDR3 protein: CASSFPPPSLEAVYQETQYF
CDR3 DNA: TGTGCCAGCAGTTTCCCCCCCCCGAGTCTCGAGGCCGTGTACCAAGAGACCCAGTACTTC

J gene: TRBJ2-2
clone size: few
D gene: NA
V gene: TRBV20-1
CDR3 protein: CSARDLQGLTGELFF
CDR3 DNA: TGCAGTGCTAGAGATCTACAGGGTCTCACCGGGGAGCTGTTTTTT

J gene: TRBJ2-1
clone size: NA
D gene: TRBD1
V gene: TRBV12-3/TRBV12-4
CDR3 protein: CASRGQGATDPSYNEQFF
CDR3 DNA: TGTGCCAGCAGAGGACAGGGGGCTACTGATCCCTCCTACAATGAGCAGTTCTTC

J gene: TRBJ2-1
clone size: NA
D gene: TRBD2
V gene: TRBV5-1
CDR3 protein: CASSSMTSHGQFF
CDR3 DNA: TGCGCCAGCAGCTCAATGACTAGCCATGGGCAGTTCTTC

J gene: TRBJ1-2
clone size: NA
D gene: NA
V gene: TRBV5-5
CDR3 protein: CASSLDPPRGAGYTF
CDR3 DNA: TGTGCCAGCAGCTTGGACCCCCCCCGGGGGGCTGGCTACACCTTC

J gene: TRBJ2-5
clone size: few
D gene: NA
V gene: TRBV20-1
CDR3 protein: CGQVLGREETQYF
CDR3 DNA: TGCGGTCAAGTCCTCGGGAGAGAGGAGACCCAGTACTTC

J gene: TRBJ1-2
clone size: NA
D gene: TRBD1
V gene: TRBV29-1
CDR3 protein: CSVVAGGEGGYTF
CDR3 DNA: TGCAGCGTTGTTGCAGGGGGCGAGGGTGGCTACACCTTC

J gene: TRBJ2-7
clone size: many
D gene: TRBD1
V gene: TRBV30
CDR3 protein: CAWSRGQGLEQYF
CDR3 DNA: TGTGCCTGGAGTAGAGGACAGGGGCTAGAGCAGTACTTC

J gene: TRBJ2-5
clone size: many
D gene: NA
V gene: TRBV2
CDR3 protein: CASSEITGEETQYF
CDR3 DNA: TGTGCCAGCAGTGAAATTACCGGGGAAGAGACCCAGTACTTC

J gene: TRBJ1-3
clone size: NA
D gene: TRBD1
V gene: TRBV5-8
CDR3 protein: CASSFRGPGNTIYF
CDR3 DNA: TGTGCCAGCAGCTTCAGGGGGCCTGGAAACACCATATATTTT

J gene: TRBJ2-7
clone size: many
D gene: NA
V gene: TRBV6-1
CDR3 protein: CASSTPYYEQYF
CDR3 DNA: TGTGCCAGCAGTACTCCTTACTACGAGCAGTACTTC

J gene: TRBJ2-1
clone size: NA
D gene: NA
V gene: TRBV7-8
CDR3 protein: CASSPYRENNEQFF
CDR3 DNA: TGTGCCAGCAGCCCCTACCGGGAGAACAATGAGCAGTTCTTC

J gene: TRBJ1-6
clone size: few
D gene: TRBD1
V gene: TRBV3-1
CDR3 protein: CASSQNPGQNNSPLHF
CDR3 DNA: TGTGCCAGCAGCCAAAACCCGGGACAGAATAATTCACCCCTCCACTTT

J gene: TRBJ2-2
clone size: few
D gene: NA
V gene: TRBV9
CDR3 protein: CASSAVAGNTGELFF
CDR3 DNA: TGTGCCAGCAGCGCTGTGGCGGGAAACACCGGGGAGCTGTTTTTT

J gene: TRBJ2-7
clone size: NA
D gene: TRBD1
V gene: TRBV10-3
CDR3 protein: CAIRPGTGFDEQYF
CDR3 DNA: TGTGCCATCAGACCCGGGACAGGGTTCGACGAGCAGTACTTC

J gene: TRBJ1-5
clone size: NA
D gene: TRBD1
V gene: TRBV27
CDR3 protein: CASSFWDRVDQPQHF
CDR3 DNA: TGTGCCAGCAGTTTTTGGGACAGGGTTGATCAGCCCCAGCATTTT

J gene: TRBJ2-2
clone size: NA
D gene: NA
V gene: TRBV9
CDR3 protein: CDSSSRKADTGELFF
CDR3 DNA: TGTGACAGCAGCTCTCGTAAAGCGGACACCGGGGAGCTGTTTTTT

J gene: TRBJ2-3
clone size: NA
D gene: NA
V gene: TRBV11-2
CDR3 protein: CASSFLSSDTQYF
CDR3 DNA: TGTGCCAGCAGCTTTTTATCGTCAGATACGCAGTATTTT

J gene: TRBJ2-7
clone size: many
D gene: TRBD2
V gene: TRBV7-2
CDR3 protein: CASTAGAQSSYEQYF
CDR3 DNA: TGTGCCTCAACAGCGGGGGCCCAGAGCTCCTACGAGCAGTACTTC

J gene: TRBJ1-1
clone size: many
D gene: NA
V gene: TRBV18
CDR3 protein: CASSLGVANTEAFF
CDR3 DNA: TGTGCCAGCTCACTGGGAGTAGCGAACACTGAAGCTTTCTTT

J gene: TRBJ2-3
clone size: many
D gene: NA
V gene: TRBV9
CDR3 protein: CASSRKPTRTNTDTQYF
CDR3 DNA: TGTGCCAGCAGCCGAAAACCTACTAGGACTAACACAGATACGCAGTATTTT

J gene: TRBJ2-5
clone size: many
D gene: TRBD2
V gene: TRBV3-1
CDR3 protein: CASSPYEPGLEETQYF
CDR3 DNA: TGTGCCAGCAGCCCTTACGAACCGGGACTAGAAGAGACCCAGTACTTC

J gene: TRBJ2-2
clone size: many
D gene: NA
V gene: TRBV5-1
CDR3 protein: CASSWGTYTGELFF
CDR3 DNA: TGCGCCAGCAGCTGGGGGACATACACCGGGGAGCTGTTTTTT

J gene: TRBJ1-2
clone size: NA
D gene: TRBD1
V gene: TRBV6-1
CDR3 protein: CASSRGQENYGYTF
CDR3 DNA: TGTGCCAGCAGTAGGGGACAGGAGAACTATGGCTACACCTTC

J gene: TRBJ2-2
clone size: NA
D gene: TRBD1
V gene: TRBV7-3
CDR3 protein: CASSLIRDRNTGELFF
CDR3 DNA: TGTGCCAGCAGCTTAATTCGGGACAGAAACACCGGGGAGCTGTTTTTT

J gene: TRBJ2-5
clone size: many
D gene: NA
V gene: TRBV3-1
CDR3 protein: CASSPSGEETQYF
CDR3 DNA: TGTGCCAGCAGCCCCAGCGGAGAAGAGACCCAGTACTTC

J gene: TRBJ2-2
clone size: NA
D gene: TRBD1
V gene: TRBV27
CDR3 protein: CASQDRGWTGELFF
CDR3 DNA: TGTGCCAGTCAGGACAGGGGGTGGACCGGGGAGCTGTTTTTT

J gene: TRBJ2-5
clone size: NA
D gene: TRBD2
V gene: TRBV18
CDR3 protein: CASSPIAGQKETQYF
CDR3 DNA: TGTGCCAGCTCTCCTATAGCGGGCCAGAAGGAGACCCAGTACTTC

J gene: TRBJ2-1
clone size: NA
D gene: TRBD2
V gene: TRBV28
CDR3 protein: CASSSAASGTPLNEQFF
CDR3 DNA: TGTGCCAGCAGTTCCGCCGCTAGCGGGACCCCCCTCAATGAGCAGTTCTTC

J gene: TRBJ2-1
clone size: NA
D gene: NA
V gene: TRBV19
CDR3 protein: CASSDVPKGYNEQFF
CDR3 DNA: TGTGCCAGTAGTGACGTACCCAAGGGCTACAATGAGCAGTTCTTC

J gene: TRBJ2-3
clone size: many
D gene: NA
V gene: TRBV2
CDR3 protein: CASHRGGIADTQYF
CDR3 DNA: TGTGCCAGCCACCGCGGCGGTATTGCGGATACGCAGTATTTT

J gene: TRBJ2-1
clone size: few
D gene: TRBD2
V gene: TRBV20-1
CDR3 protein: CSAREMAGGSYNEQFF
CDR3 DNA: TGCAGTGCTAGAGAGATGGCGGGAGGATCCTACAATGAGCAGTTCTTC